The 21 T cell receptor beta chains below come from one sample, sequenced in a study of identical twins. TCRdb re-called the 5' RACE reads with MiXCR, one entry per CDR3 protein. The repertoire holds about 690,000 distinct CDR3 sequences, with over 5% as singletons. Sequencing was carried out using naive T cells sorted from blood. The origin of the receptors is a man aged 18 to 35 in good health.

This clonotype was observed many times. The chain joins TRBV4-2 to TRBJ2-4; the D is unclear. Trimming left V 6 bases short and J 0 bases short, with 24 bases between. This CDR3 is 19 amino acids long. Germline V gene data show CDR1 as LGHNA and CDR2 as YNFKEQ. The CDR3 sequence is CASRGDPLRRSLAKNIQYF. In DNA, the CDR3 is TGTGCCAGCAGAGGTGACCCCTTACGTAGAAGCTTAGCCAAAAACATTCAGTACTTC.

This clonotype was seen at least ten times. The gene calls are TRBV20-1 and TRBJ1-1; tentative D call: TRBD1 (5 bases). Trimming shortened V by 2 bases and J by 1 base, and 14 bases separated the two germline ends. The CDR3 has 15 amino acids. Germline-derived CDR1 and CDR2 are DFQATT and SNEGSKA (reference sequence). The CDR3 region is CSARNWDRENTEAFF. The CDR3 nucleotides are TGCAGTGCTAGAAATTGGGACCGCGAGAACACTGAAGCTTTCTTT.

This clonotype was seen ten or more times. The V call is TRBV29-1, the J call TRBJ2-5; no clear D. The V gene's germline CDR1 is SQVTM and CDR2 ANQGSEA. V lost 7 bases and J 5 bases, leaving 14 bases between the germline ends. This CDR3 has 12 residues. The CDR3 DNA sequence: TGCAGCGGTCATTCCAGCCGCGAGACCCAGTACTTC. Its protein is CSGHSSRETQYF.

This clonotype has a handful of counts. This sequence joins TRBV6-1 and TRBJ2-7; D is unclear. The CDR3 totals 15 residues. Germline CDR1 reads MNHNS; CDR2 reads SASEGT. V was clipped by 5 bases and J by 0 bases, with 14 bases between them. The CDR3 sequence: CASSTPDRVSYEQYF. DNA for the CDR3: TGTGCCAGCAGTACCCCAGACCGAGTCTCCTACGAGCAGTACTTC.

This clonotype has a count of ten or more. The CDR3 DNA follows: TGTGCCAGCAGCTTAACTAGGGCGGTAAATGAGCAGTTCTTC. This sequence encodes CASSLTRAVNEQFF. The chain has TRBV7-9 and TRBJ2-1; D may be TRBD2 (5 bases). Deletions cut 2 bases from V and 7 bases from J, with 12 bases between. Germline V gives CDR1 SEHNR, CDR2 FQNEAQ (reference sequence). The CDR3 loop spans 14 amino acids.

This clonotype has only a few counts. The rearrangement uses TRBV6-1 and TRBJ2-3, with D perhaps TRBD1 or TRBD2 (5 bases each). The CDR3 sequence is 15 residues long. Germline V CDR1 and CDR2: MNHNS, SASEGT. Trimming took off 7 bases at V and 0 bases at J, with 14 bases between the two ends. The CDR3 DNA reads as TGTGCCAGCACCCCCTGGGGGTCTAGCACAGATACGCAGTATTTT. It codes for CASTPWGSSTDTQYF.

The table lists this clonotype with many counts. The chain joins TRBV9 to TRBJ2-4; TRBD2 agrees at 7 bases. After removal of 0 bases from V and 0 bases from J, the junction contained 12 bases not matched to a gene. The CDR3 extends over 19 amino acids. Germline CDR1 SGDLS, CDR2 YYNGEE. This CDR3 reads CASSVVGWGGDVAKNIQYF. The CDR3 bases are TGTGCCAGCAGCGTAGTTGGCTGGGGAGGGGACGTAGCCAAAAACATTCAGTACTTC.

The sample holds many counts of this clonotype. The V call is TRBV12-3 or TRBV12-4, the J call TRBJ2-3, with D maybe TRBD2 (5 bases). The ends were cut back, 7 bases at V and 4 bases at J, with 21 bases in the middle. The CDR3 sequence is 16 residues long. The CDR3 spells CASTATTSSFSDTQYF. DNA for the CDR3: TGTGCCAGCACCGCGACTACTAGTTCTTTCTCAGATACGCAGTATTTT.

This chain uses TRBV4-1 with TRBJ1-1; 7 positions agree with TRBD1. The germline V gene encodes CDR1 MGHRA and CDR2 YSYEKL. With 4 bases clipped from V and 3 bases from J, the junction kept 8 bases outside the gene matches. The CDR3 spans 15 residues. CDR3 nucleotide sequence: TGCGCCAGCAGCCTGGAACCCCAGGGGGACACTGAAGCTTTCTTT. This gives the protein CASSLEPQGDTEAFF.

This clonotype was seen only a few times. The chain combines TRBV15 with TRBJ1-1, with 8 nucleotides matching TRBD1. CDR1 and CDR2 from the germline V gene are LNHNV and YYDKDF (reference sequence). The V gene end was trimmed by 0 bases and the J gene end by 4 bases; junction bases not matched to a gene: 10. CDR3 length: 17 amino acids. The CDR3 reads CATSRETQGAVGTEAFF. CDR3 DNA: TGTGCCACCAGCAGAGAAACCCAGGGGGCTGTAGGCACTGAAGCTTTCTTT.

Many counts were recorded for this clonotype. The junction and the germline gene differ at one end; a read error may be behind it. The chain carries TRBV20-1 and TRBJ2-1; 16 positions match TRBD2. CDR1 is DFQATT, CDR2 SNEGSKA, per germline (reference sequence). The CDR3 runs to 20 residues. CDR3 bases: TGCAGTGCTAGCCATCCCCGGGGACTAGCGGGAGGGGAATCATACAATGGGCAGTTCTTC. Its protein is CSASHPRGLAGGESYNGQFF.

This clonotype was counted at least ten times. This chain uses TRBV7-9 with TRBJ2-7, with 9 positions matching TRBD1. After removal of 0 bases from V and 4 bases from J, the junction contained 4 bases not matched to a gene. CDR3 length: 15 residues. Germline CDR1 is SEHNR and CDR2 is FQNEAQ (reference sequence). DNA of the CDR3: TGTGCCAGCAGCTTAGCGGGACAGGGTGATTACGAGCAGTACTTC. This encodes CASSLAGQGDYEQYF.

This clonotype occurred many times. The chain combines TRBV29-1 with TRBJ1-1; D remains unclear. Deletions cut 5 bases from V and 6 bases from J, with 10 bases between. CDR1 is SQVTM, CDR2 ANQGSEA, per germline. This CDR3 has 11 amino acids. The CDR3 spells CSVQERSEAFF. Written as DNA, the CDR3 is TGCAGCGTTCAGGAACGTTCTGAAGCTTTCTTT.

Many counts were recorded for this clonotype. The genes are TRBV10-3 and TRBJ2-5, with D maybe TRBD1 (5 bases). The V end lost 6 bases, the J end lost 1 base, and 12 bases lay between the germline ends. The CDR3 loop spans 14 amino acids. Germline loops: CDR1 ENHRY, CDR2 SYGVKD. CDR3 coding DNA: TGTGCCATCAGCTTCGACAGTTCCCAAGAGACCCAGTACTTC. Residues: CAISFDSSQETQYF.

This clonotype was detected a few times. The chain is built from TRBV5-1 and TRBJ2-1; 7 nucleotides agree with TRBD2. V lost 4 bases and J lost 4; bases outside the gene matches: 11. This CDR3 is 16 amino acids long. Germline loops: CDR1 SGHRS, CDR2 YFSETQ. CDR3 protein: CASSRLAADIYNEQFF. The CDR3 coding sequence is TGCGCCAGCAGCCGCCTAGCGGCGGATATATACAATGAGCAGTTCTTC.

This clonotype was detected ten times or more. The chain links TRBV7-3 to TRBJ2-3; weak D call: TRBD2 (6 bases). V was clipped by 5 bases and J by 2 bases, with 17 bases between them. This CDR3 contains 16 residues. From germline, CDR1 is SGHTA and CDR2 FQGTGA. CDR3 bases: TGTGCCAGCAGCCTCACAGGCGGGGCGTACACAGATACGCAGTATTTT. Its protein product is CASSLTGGAYTDTQYF.

The chain uses TRBV3-1 and TRBJ2-7, with unresolved D. CDR1 is LGHDT and CDR2 is YNNKEL in the germline V gene (reference sequence). The CDR3 is 13 amino acids. The V and J ends lost 2 bases and 5 bases respectively, with 10 bases between them. The CDR3 protein is CASSQPTMDEQYF. The CDR3 DNA reads TGTGCCAGCAGCCAACCTACTATGGACGAGCAGTACTTC.

This clonotype was seen many times. The CDR3 is CASSLETLNEQFF. The CDR3 DNA follows: TGTGCCAGCAGCTTAGAGACGCTAAATGAGCAGTTCTTC. The chain recombines TRBV7-2 with TRBJ2-1; D gene ambiguous. Germline values: CDR1 SGHTA, CDR2 FQGNSA. This CDR3 comprises 13 residues. V gave up 1 base and J gave up 7 bases, with 8 bases separating them.

This clonotype was seen at least ten times. The CDR3, as DNA: TGTGCCAGCAGCCCGCCCCTAGCGGGAGGGAAGAATGAGCAGTTCTTC. This sequence encodes CASSPPLAGGKNEQFF. The chain employs TRBV3-1 and TRBJ2-1, with 12 bases that match TRBD2. Germline-derived CDR1 and CDR2 are LGHDT and YNNKEL (reference sequence). CDR3 length equals 16 residues. Germline trimming cut 4 bases from V and 7 bases from J; bases unmatched to any gene: 8.

The chain couples TRBV5-1 to TRBJ1-1; 7 bases are a match to TRBD1. Germline loops: CDR1 SGHRS, CDR2 YFSETQ. The CDR3 contains 14 residues. V dropped 4 bases and J dropped 4; count of bases not matched to a gene: 7. The CDR3 reads CASSPRQGSTEAFF. The CDR3 coding sequence is TGCGCCAGCAGCCCCCGACAGGGTTCCACTGAAGCTTTCTTT. Together with reference TRBV5-1 and TRBJ1-1, the CDR3 gives the full variable domain: KAGVTQTPRYLIKTRGQQVTLSCSPISGHRSVSWYQQTPGQGLQFLFEYFSETQRNKGNFPGRFSGRQFSNSRSEMNVSTLELGDSALYLCASSPRQGSTEAFFGQGTRLTVV.

In its sample, this clonotype was seen a few times. The V gene is TRBV27, the J gene TRBJ1-2; 9 bases map to TRBD1. CDR3 length: 16 amino acids. Trimming removed 5 bases from V and 2 bases from J; junction bases left unmatched: 9. The germline V gene has CDR1 MNHEY and CDR2 SMNVEV (reference sequence). CDR3 sequence reads: CASSQGQGQVNYGYTF. The DNA of the CDR3 is TGTGCCAGCAGTCAAGGACAGGGGCAGGTGAACTATGGCTACACCTTC.